This TCR beta chain came from a study of breast tumors, draining lymph nodes, adjacent tissues (dated by TCRdb to the mid-2010s). About the investigation overall: In breast cancer patients, the study compared the TCR beta repertoires of tumor, adjacent nontumor tissue and axillary lymph nodes. In human breast cancer, the study set out to evaluate how tumor, surrounding tissue and draining lymph node repertoires relate to one another and whether T cells may move between these sites.

The listed sequencing device is Illumina HiSeq 2000. Multiplex PCR amplification was used to build the TCR beta chain libraries. The amplified TCR beta chain products were analyzed by high-throughput sequencing. TCRdb reanalyzed the raw reads on its own, using fastp at Q25 for trimming and MiXCR for clone calling, and kept in-frame beta chains. Identical CDR3 proteins give one entry, which carries the most common genes and DNA. In all, the sample holds about 170,000 distinct CDR3 sequences, and approximately 30% of those were seen once. Of the sample, about 4.1% is held by the ten largest clones. Study-wide findings and limitations: The data were considered consistent with most tumor T cells being derived from the lymph node and subsequently expanding within tumor tissue. Tumors showed preferential V and J gene usage, and their T-cell repertoire diversity fell below that of lymph nodes yet above that of nontumor tissue. Tumor and nontumor tissue repertoires were significantly more similar in luminal-like than in basal-like breast cancer. The conclusion that tumor T cells originate in lymph nodes was framed as consistent with a hypothesis rather than directly demonstrated.

The lymph node samples were taken from the axillary draining lymph nodes of breast cancer patients. As regards this clonotype: Its cognate antigen has yet to be identified. No conserved phenylalanine or tryptophan ends this CDR3, so it is likely a read error.

V has 9 bases trimmed and J has 2 bases trimmed; junction bases matching no gene number 6. CDR1 and CDR2 are drawn from the germline V gene: LGHNA, YSLEER. 13 amino acids form the CDR3, both terminal residues included. The read is trimmed to its CDR3 DNA, 39 bases read in frame from base 1. The sample taken for sequencing was axillary lymph node tissue. The origin of this receptor is a female donor with breast cancer. Some clones in this sample may be carry-over from other donors' samples. In this chain, TRBV4-3 is recombined with TRBJ1-2, and 7 junctional nucleotides match TRBD1. CDR3 region: CARDATGNYGYTI. The sequenced DNA is TGCGCCAGAGACGCGACAGGGAACTATGGCTACACCATC.